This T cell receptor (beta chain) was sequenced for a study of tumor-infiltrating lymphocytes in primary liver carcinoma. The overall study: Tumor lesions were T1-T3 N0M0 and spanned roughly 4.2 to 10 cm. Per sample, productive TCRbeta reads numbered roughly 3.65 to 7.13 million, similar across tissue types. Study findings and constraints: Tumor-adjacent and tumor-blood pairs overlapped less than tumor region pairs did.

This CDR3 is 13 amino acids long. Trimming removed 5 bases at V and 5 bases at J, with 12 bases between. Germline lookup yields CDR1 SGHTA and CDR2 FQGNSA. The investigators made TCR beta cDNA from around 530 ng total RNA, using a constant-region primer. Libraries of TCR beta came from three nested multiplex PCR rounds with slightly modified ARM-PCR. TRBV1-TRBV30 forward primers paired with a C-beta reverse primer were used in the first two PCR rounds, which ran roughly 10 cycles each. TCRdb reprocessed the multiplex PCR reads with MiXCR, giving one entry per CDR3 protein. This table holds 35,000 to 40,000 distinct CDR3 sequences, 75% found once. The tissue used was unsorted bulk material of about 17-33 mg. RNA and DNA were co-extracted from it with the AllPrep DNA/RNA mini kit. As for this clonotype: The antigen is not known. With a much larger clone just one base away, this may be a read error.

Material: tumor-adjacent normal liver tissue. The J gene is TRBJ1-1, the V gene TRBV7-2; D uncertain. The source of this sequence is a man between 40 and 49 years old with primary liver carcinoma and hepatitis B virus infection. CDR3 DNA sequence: TGTGCCAGCAGCATAAGGCGGGGAACTGAAGCTTTCTTT. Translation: CASSIRRGTEAFF.